This T cell receptor (beta chain) originates from a study of blood T cells in healthy people across ages. Notes on the study in general: Getting older went along with TCR beta diversity per million T cells dropping roughly linearly. Naive T cell percentage and TCR beta diversity correlated strongly.

The CDR3 extends over 14 amino acids. Trimming shortened V by 8 bases and J by 3 bases, and 15 bases separated the two germline ends. Germline V gives CDR1 SGHTA, CDR2 FQGTGA. Worth noting for this clonotype: Its target is not known.

A sample-barcoded 5' primer and a J-beta primer mix were used in a second PCR of about 7 to 11 cycles. TCRdb re-called the 5' RACE reads with MiXCR, one entry per CDR3 protein. The repertoire holds fewer than 900,000 distinct CDR3 sequences, about 37% seen once, with 13% in the top ten. Specimen: blood. V usage is TRBV7-3 and J usage is TRBJ2-3, with D maybe TRBD2 (6 bases). The receptor comes from a man aged 18 to 35 in good health. The chain's CDR3 is CASRRGSITDTQYF. Here the CDR3 DNA reads TGTGCCAGCCGGCGGGGCAGTATAACAGATACGCAGTATTTT.